This TCR beta chain was sequenced for a study of cytomegalovirus exposure and HLA in healthy donors. Whole-study results and caveats: Previous analysis showed most TCR beta V segments were productive about 90% or about 30% of the time. Across HLA loci, a later analysis found differing TCR association rates, with DRB1 most and HLA-C fewest. High specificity and sensitivity for cytomegalovirus status were reported for the classifier.

Use of 60 Vbeta and 13 Jbeta primers characterized the PCR. Profiling relied on immunoSEQ multiplex PCR, and the TCRdb table lists in-frame clones only, not all of them. The table includes some 120,000 clones, approximately 17% detected once. This clone was detected a few times. Its antigen is as yet unknown. Healthy bone marrow donors supplied every sample. CDR3 size: 14 residues. V dropped 5 bases and J dropped 1 base, with 11 bases sitting between them. Germline V gene lookup returns CDR1 SGHAT and CDR2 FQDESV (reference sequence). The receptor comes from a female donor in good health and CMV-seropositive. This sequence joins TRBV11-1 and TRBJ1-1; possible D gene TRBD1, 6 bases. Sequencing was done on a sample of PBMCs. The CDR3 coding sequence is TGTGCCAGCAGCGTACAGGGTGAGAACACTGAAGCTTTCTTT. Amino acid sequence: CASSVQGENTEAFF.